Below, 3 T cell receptor beta chains from the same sample are listed, as sequenced in a study of human T cells and chemical hapten exposure. The time point is: patch test 1, 2 weeks after DPC sensitization. Treatment here: therapeutic diphenylcyclopropenone sensitization with weekly scalp DPC. TCRdb independently ran MiXCR on the RACE reads; one entry per CDR3 protein. The repertoire holds 75,000 to 100,000 distinct CDR3 sequences, around 12% seen once, with 2.1% in the top ten. Sequenced material: whole blood, taken in connection with sensitization to the hapten diphenylcyclopropenone (DPC). The source of these receptors is a woman in her 40s with alopecia areata. Some clones in this sample may be carry-over from other donors' samples.

The table lists this clonotype with a few counts. Sequence at one end of the junction differs from germline and may be a read error. CDR3 amino acids: CASSPSLEGQYNEQFF. The CDR3 DNA reads TGTGCTAGCAGCCCGAGCCTAGAGGGGCAGTACAATGAGCAGTTCTTC. The V gene is TRBV7-7, the J gene TRBJ2-1, with D perhaps given as TRBD1 or TRBD2 (5 bases each). This CDR3 is built from 16 residues. Germline CDR1 SSHAT, CDR2 FNYEAQ (reference sequence).

CDR3 sequence: CASTKIGENIQYF. In DNA form, the CDR3 reads TGTGCCAGCACGAAAATAGGGGAAAACATTCAGTACTTC. The chain employs TRBV6-2 or TRBV6-3 and TRBJ2-4; D is perhaps TRBD1 (5 bases). CDR3 size: 13 residues. Trimming took off 7 bases at V and 5 bases at J, with 12 bases between the two ends. Looked up from germline, CDR1 is MNHEY and CDR2 is SVGEGT.

The V gene is TRBV15, the J gene TRBJ1-4; D not certain. Germline CDR1 reads LNHNV; CDR2 reads YYDKDF (reference sequence). Trimming removed 0 bases at V and 8 bases at J, with 13 bases between. CDR3 length: 15 amino acids. The CDR3 sequence: CATSRDVSGNEKLFF. CDR3 sequence (DNA): TGTGCCACCAGCAGAGACGTGTCAGGCAACGAAAAACTGTTTTTT.